These 8 T cell receptor beta chains came from one sample sequenced in a study of Graves' ophthalmopathy and Graves' hyperthyroidism (dated by TCRdb to about 2018). TCRdb lists the instrument as Illumina HiSeq 2000. For repertoire sequencing, the TCR beta CDR3 regions were amplified from RNA transcripts. A first-round RT-PCR used HTBI primers with the Qiagen OneStep RT-PCR kit, followed by a second-round multiplex PCR, size selection and purification. TCRdb handled the public reads itself, with Q25 trimming in fastp and clone calling in MiXCR, and kept productive beta chains. Rows are combined by CDR3 protein, so each entry shows the most common genes and DNA. The sample table contains roughly 380,000 distinct CDR3 sequences; only one count was recorded for 15% to 19% of them. Of the sample, about 7% falls within the top ten clones. The sequenced sample consisted of peripheral blood. The receptors derive from a woman younger than 35 with stable Graves' hyperthyroidism. Donor details come from another sample of the same person, matched by shared clones.

This clonotype was found many times. The CDR3 coding sequence is TGTGCCAGCAGCCCCCTAGTCCGGGGGGGCTACACCTTC. Protein sequence: CASSPLVRGGYTF. The V and J genes are TRBV11-2 and TRBJ1-2; perhaps TRBD1 as D (5 bases). V lost 5 bases and J 8 bases, leaving 15 bases between the germline ends. Per the germline V gene, CDR1 is SGHAT and CDR2 is FQNNGV. This CDR3 has 13 amino acids.

This clonotype was recorded at least ten times. This CDR3 reads CASSPSGIYGYTF. The CDR3 nucleotides are TGTGCCAGCAGCCCAAGCGGAATCTATGGCTACACCTTC. This chain uses TRBV11-2 with TRBJ1-2, with D unclear. The germline V gene encodes CDR1 SGHAT and CDR2 FQNNGV. The CDR3 runs to 13 residues. Between the trimmed V and J ends, which lost 5 bases and 4 bases, there was a span of 11 bases.

This clonotype occurred many times. This chain uses TRBV15 with TRBJ2-7; the D is unclear. V lost 0 bases and J 3 bases, leaving 12 bases between the germline ends. The CDR3 is 15 residues long. The germline V gene has CDR1 LNHNV and CDR2 YYDKDF (reference sequence). The CDR3 DNA reads as TGTGCCACCAGCAGAGAACAGACGAACCGCTACGAGCAGTACTTC. Translating it yields CATSREQTNRYEQYF.

As concerns this clonotype: This may stem from a read error, because a much larger clone lies one nucleotide away. V usage is TRBV19 and J usage is TRBJ1-2; a weak D match, TRBD1 (5 bases). Germline loops: CDR1 LNHDA, CDR2 SQIVND (reference sequence). The CDR3 runs to 15 residues. The CDR3 sequence is CASSIVGASNYGHTF. The DNA for the CDR3 is TGTGCCAGTAGTATAGTCGGGGCGTCTAACTATGGCCACACCTTC.

The chain is built from TRBV5-1 and TRBJ1-6, with D uncertain. The CDR3 is 14 amino acids. V was shortened by 0 bases and J by 10 bases, with 11 bases between the two germline ends. Germline values: CDR1 SGHRS, CDR2 YFSETQ. The CDR3 sequence: CASSLDSVGSPLHF. The DNA of the CDR3 is TGCGCCAGCAGCTTGGACAGCGTTGGCTCACCCCTCCACTTT.

This clonotype occurred many times. The genes are TRBV6-1 and TRBJ2-4; D ambiguous. Looked up from germline, CDR1 is MNHNS and CDR2 is SASEGT. This CDR3 spans 17 amino acids. Deletions cut 3 bases from V and 2 bases from J, with 17 bases between. The CDR3 nucleotides read TGTGCCAGCAGTGAGGATCGGATCCTCCTAACCAAAAACATTCAGTACTTC. Its translation is CASSEDRILLTKNIQYF.

This clonotype was counted many times. At one boundary the junction diverges from the germline segment, which might be a read error. The CDR3: CASSVGRKEAQYF. The CDR3 nucleotides read TGTGCCAGCAGTGTCGGCAGGAAAGAGGCCCAGTACTTC. The chain employs TRBV2 and TRBJ2-5; no clear D gene. The CDR3 has 13 amino acids. Per germline, CDR1 SNHLY and CDR2 FYNNEI.

This chain joins TRBV12-3 or TRBV12-4 and TRBJ2-6, with D possibly called TRBD1 or TRBD2 (6 bases each). CDR3 size: 17 residues. Trimming removed 3 bases from V and 0 bases from J, with 12 bases in between. CDR3 coding DNA: TGTGCCAGCAGTTTCAGGGGAGGAGGCTCTGGGGCCAACGTCCTGACTTTC. It specifies CASSFRGGGSGANVLTF.